The entry that follows covers one TCR beta chain sequence. The sample belongs to a study of OX40 agonist ivuxolimab in advanced cancers. The overall study: Treatment of patients was with ivuxolimab, an agonistic anti-OX40 (CD134) antibody. The study reported partial responses in three patients: one hepatocellular carcinoma, two cutaneous melanoma.

Germline loops: CDR1 SQVTM, CDR2 ANQGSEA. V lost 3 bases and J lost 7, with 6 bases in between. The CDR3 has 10 amino acids. The assay was immunoSEQ multiplex PCR, and TCRdb's table has in-frame clones only and misses some. The table has 72,000 or so clones, roughly nine tenths seen once. V usage is TRBV29-1 and J usage is TRBJ1-2; weak D call: TRBD1 (5 bases). Sequencing used CD4+ or CD8+ T cells sorted from blood, obtained in a trial of the OX40 agonist ivuxolimab. The clonotype originates from an adult with an advanced solid tumor such as melanoma, head and neck, liver or kidney cancer. For the CDR3, the DNA is TGCAGCGTTGACAGGGTTGGCTACACCTTC. Amino acid sequence: CSVDRVGYTF.